Presented here are 15 T cell receptor beta chains from one specimen sequenced in a study of CD8+CD57+ T cells in acquired aplastic anemia. Profiling of TCR beta VDJ combinations and CDR3 sequences used genomic DNA as template. Each CDR3 protein gets one entry after TCRdb re-called the reads with MiXCR. This sample has around 210,000 distinct CDR3 sequences, with 60% to 80% found just once. By flow cytometry, patients selected for sequencing had shown an expansion of CD8+CD57+ cells. The material sequenced was sorted CD4+, CD8+, or CD8+CD57+ T cells (not recorded which) from PBMCs. Every receptor here comes from a human donor with aplastic anemia.

The genes are TRBV15 and TRBJ2-1; 7 bases fit TRBD1. The germline V gene has CDR1 LNHNV and CDR2 YYDKDF (reference sequence). V lost 3 bases and J lost 6; bases outside the gene matches: 5. This CDR3 spans 14 amino acids. CDR3 nucleotides: TGTGCCACCAGCAGCCGGGACAGAGGCAATGAGCAGTTCTTC. It is translated as CATSSRDRGNEQFF.

This chain connects TRBV20-1 to TRBJ1-5, with 10 nucleotides matching TRBD1. Germline V gene lookup returns CDR1 DFQATT and CDR2 SNEGSKA (reference sequence). V dropped 6 bases and J dropped 6; count of bases not matched to a gene: 2. This CDR3 has 12 residues. The chain's CDR3 is CSARTGGQPQHF. In DNA, the CDR3 is TGCAGTGCCAGGACAGGGGGTCAGCCCCAGCATTTT.

The chain employs TRBV2 and TRBJ2-5; a possible D gene is TRBD2 (6 bases). The CDR3 is 14 residues long. Germline V gene sequence: CDR1 SNHLY, CDR2 FYNNEI. Trimming removed 3 bases at V and 5 bases at J, with 13 bases between. DNA of the CDR3: TGTGCCAGCAGTGAGGCTAGCGTGGAGGAGACCCAGTACTTC. Amino acid sequence: CASSEASVEETQYF.

At least ten counts were recorded for this clonotype. V is TRBV27 and J is TRBJ2-7, with D perhaps matching TRBD2 (6 bases). The CDR3 loop spans 14 amino acids. Germline CDR1 is MNHEY and CDR2 is SMNVEV (reference sequence). V shed 6 bases and J shed 0 bases, with 12 bases lying between them. CDR3 nucleotide sequence: TGTGCCAGCAGGGAGGGGAAGCTCTCCTACGAGCAGTACTTC. Translated: CASREGKLSYEQYF.

The J gene is TRBJ1-5, the V gene TRBV20-1; D may be TRBD1 (6 bases). With 4 bases removed from V and 6 bases from J, the gap between germline ends came to 19 bases. Germline V gene lookup returns CDR1 DFQATT and CDR2 SNEGSKA (reference sequence). CDR3 length: 15 amino acids. The CDR3 here is CSATKPGHVIQPQHF. In DNA, the CDR3 is TGCAGTGCTACCAAGCCGGGACATGTTATTCAGCCCCAGCATTTT.

This clonotype was counted once. The CDR3 protein is CASSPTGLSQETQYF. DNA for the CDR3: TGTGCCAGCAGCCCTACGGGACTGAGCCAAGAGACCCAGTACTTC. This chain joins TRBV7-3 and TRBJ2-5; tentatively, D is TRBD2 (6 bases). The CDR3 totals 15 residues. With 5 bases removed from V and 1 base from J, the gap between germline ends came to 14 bases. Germline-derived CDR1 and CDR2 are SGHTA and FQGTGA.

The genes are TRBV25-1 and TRBJ2-5, with D perhaps TRBD1 (5 bases). CDR3 length equals 13 residues. The V gene lost 2 bases and the J gene lost 3 bases, with 7 bases spanning the gap. From germline, CDR1 is MGHDK and CDR2 SYGVNS. The CDR3 DNA is TGTGCCAGCAGTGAAGACAGCGAAGAGACCCAGTACTTC. As protein: CASSEDSEETQYF.

The chain joins TRBV29-1 to TRBJ2-5; weak D call: TRBD1 (6 bases). This CDR3 is 14 amino acids long. In germline, CDR1 is SQVTM, CDR2 ANQGSEA. Trimming removed 4 bases at V and 1 base at J, with 13 bases between. CDR3 DNA sequence: TGCAGCGTTGTCTGGACAGAGACCCAAGAGACCCAGTACTTC. Encoded protein: CSVVWTETQETQYF.

The CDR3 sequence: CASSKQASGSNEQFF. The CDR3 DNA reads as TGTGCCAGCAGTAAGCAGGCTAGCGGGAGTAATGAGCAGTTCTTC. The chain has TRBV14 and TRBJ2-1; 10 bases line up with TRBD2. This CDR3 spans 15 amino acids. From germline, CDR1 is SGHDN and CDR2 FVKESK. Trimming cost V 6 bases and J 7 bases; bases outside gene matches: 9.

This clonotype was found a few times. The chain combines TRBV25-1 with TRBJ2-1; TRBD1 agrees at 11 bases. Per the germline V gene, CDR1 is MGHDK and CDR2 is SYGVNS. V was pared by 4 bases and J by 6 bases, with 2 bases of the junction left unmatched. The CDR3 loop spans 14 amino acids. CDR3 nucleotides: TGTGCCAGCAGTGGGGGACAGGGGGGCAATGAGCAGTTCTTC. Encoded protein: CASSGGQGGNEQFF. Based on the CDR3 plus reference TRBV25-1 and TRBJ2-1, the full variable domain is EADIYQTPRYLVIGTGKKITLECSQTMGHDKMYWYQQDPGMELHLIHYSYGVNSTEKGDLSSESTVSRIRTEHFPLTLESARPSHTSQYLCASSGGQGGNEQFFGPGTRLTVL.

This chain uses TRBV7-6 with TRBJ2-5, with a tentative D call TRBD2 (5 bases). Trimming pared 2 bases from V and 5 bases from J, leaving 15 bases between. Germline assignment: CDR1 SGHVS and CDR2 FNYEAQ. This CDR3 has 15 residues. This CDR3 reads CASSLLGGLGETQYF. CDR3 nucleotides: TGTGCCAGCAGCTTATTGGGCGGGTTGGGGGAGACCCAGTACTTC.

A note on this clonotype: At one end the junction does not follow the germline gene, possibly because of a read error. CDR3 residues: CATSDLRDTKTGTEAFF. The CDR3 bases are TGTGCCACCAGTGATTTGAGGGACACCAAAACGGGGACTGAAGCTTTCTTT. This chain links TRBV2 with TRBJ1-1; D may be TRBD1 (6 bases). The germline V gene encodes CDR1 SNHLY and CDR2 FYNNEI. CDR3 length: 17 amino acids.

Regarding this clonotype: At one boundary the junction diverges from the germline segment, which might be a read error. This chain joins TRBV7-9 and TRBJ1-5, with TRBD1 identical over 9 bases. The CDR3 has 14 residues. Germline V gene sequence: CDR1 SEHNR, CDR2 FQNEAQ (reference sequence). CDR3 region: CANSQDRGLQPQHF. CDR3 sequence (DNA): TGTGCCAACAGCCAGGACAGGGGCCTTCAGCCCCAGCATTTT.

This clonotype appeared a few times. The chain employs TRBV10-3 and TRBJ2-5; maybe TRBD2 (6 bases). Trimming pared 6 bases from V and 5 bases from J, leaving 16 bases between. Germline values: CDR1 ENHRY, CDR2 SYGVKD. The CDR3 is made up of 14 amino acids. The CDR3 is CAISALAMVETQYF. CDR3 in DNA: TGTGCCATCAGCGCACTAGCAATGGTTGAGACCCAGTACTTC.

J is TRBJ2-3 and V is TRBV15; a possible D gene is TRBD2 (5 bases). V was shortened by 0 bases and J by 2 bases, with 15 bases between the two germline ends. Germline values: CDR1 LNHNV, CDR2 YYDKDF (reference sequence). CDR3 length: 17 amino acids. In DNA form, the CDR3 reads TGTGCCACCAGCAGAGATTTAAGGCTAGCTGTCACAGATACGCAGTATTTT. Its protein product is CATSRDLRLAVTDTQYF.